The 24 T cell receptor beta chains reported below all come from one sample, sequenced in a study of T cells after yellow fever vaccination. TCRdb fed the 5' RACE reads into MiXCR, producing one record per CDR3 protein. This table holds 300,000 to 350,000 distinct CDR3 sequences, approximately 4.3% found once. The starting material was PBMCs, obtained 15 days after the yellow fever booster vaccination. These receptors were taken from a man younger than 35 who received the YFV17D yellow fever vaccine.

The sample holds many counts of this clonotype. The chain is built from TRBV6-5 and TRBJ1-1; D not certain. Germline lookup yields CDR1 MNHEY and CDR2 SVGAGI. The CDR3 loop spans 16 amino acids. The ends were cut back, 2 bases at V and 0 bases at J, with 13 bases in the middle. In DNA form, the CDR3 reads TGTGCCAGCAGTTACGTGGGGAGATATATGAACACTGAAGCTTTCTTT. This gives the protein CASSYVGRYMNTEAFF.

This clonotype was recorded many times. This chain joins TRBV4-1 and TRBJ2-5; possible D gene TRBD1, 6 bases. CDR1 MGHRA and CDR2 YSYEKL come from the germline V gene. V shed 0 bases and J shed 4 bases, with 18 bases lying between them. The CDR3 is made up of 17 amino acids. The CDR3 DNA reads TGCGCCAGCAGCCAAGAACCGGCAGGGGCGTACGGAGAGACCCAGTACTTC. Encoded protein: CASSQEPAGAYGETQYF.

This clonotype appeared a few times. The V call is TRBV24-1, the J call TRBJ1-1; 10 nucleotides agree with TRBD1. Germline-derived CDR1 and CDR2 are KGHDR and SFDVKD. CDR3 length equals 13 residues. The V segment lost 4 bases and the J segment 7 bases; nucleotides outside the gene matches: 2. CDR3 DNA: TGTGCCACCAGTGAGAGGGACAGGGGTGAAGCTTTCTTT. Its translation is CATSERDRGEAFF.

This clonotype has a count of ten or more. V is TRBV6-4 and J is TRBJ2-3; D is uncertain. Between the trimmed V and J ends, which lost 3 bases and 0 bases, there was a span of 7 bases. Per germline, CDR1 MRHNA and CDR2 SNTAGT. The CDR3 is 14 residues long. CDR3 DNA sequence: TGTGCCAGCAGTGAACTGGGGAGCACAGATACGCAGTATTTT. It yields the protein CASSELGSTDTQYF.

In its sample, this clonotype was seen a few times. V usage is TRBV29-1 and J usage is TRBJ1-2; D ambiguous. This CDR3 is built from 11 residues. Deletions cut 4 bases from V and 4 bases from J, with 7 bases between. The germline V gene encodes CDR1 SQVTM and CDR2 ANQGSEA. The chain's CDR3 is CSVAAGYGYTF. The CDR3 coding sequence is TGCAGCGTTGCCGCGGGCTATGGCTACACCTTC.

The CDR3 spells CASSPWGQPQHF. Written as DNA, the CDR3 is TGTGCCAGCAGCCCCTGGGGGCAGCCCCAGCATTTT. The J gene is TRBJ1-5, the V gene TRBV7-6; TRBD1 might be the D (5 bases). Germline CDR1 and CDR2: SGHVS and FNYEAQ. Trimming removed 5 bases from V and 7 bases from J, with 9 bases in between. The CDR3 length is 12 residues.

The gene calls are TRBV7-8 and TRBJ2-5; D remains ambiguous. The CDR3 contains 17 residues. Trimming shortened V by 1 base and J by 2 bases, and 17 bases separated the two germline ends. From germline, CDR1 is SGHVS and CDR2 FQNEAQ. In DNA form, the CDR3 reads TGTGCCAGCAGCTTAGGGGCTTCAGCAGAACTACAAGAGACCCAGTACTTC. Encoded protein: CASSLGASAELQETQYF.

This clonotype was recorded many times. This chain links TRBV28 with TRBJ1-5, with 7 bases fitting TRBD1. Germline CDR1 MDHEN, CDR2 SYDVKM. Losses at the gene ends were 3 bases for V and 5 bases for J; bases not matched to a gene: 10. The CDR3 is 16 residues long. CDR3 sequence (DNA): TGTGCCAGCAGTTTCAGAGGGGGCAGGAGAGATCAGCCCCAGCATTTT. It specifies CASSFRGGRRDQPQHF.

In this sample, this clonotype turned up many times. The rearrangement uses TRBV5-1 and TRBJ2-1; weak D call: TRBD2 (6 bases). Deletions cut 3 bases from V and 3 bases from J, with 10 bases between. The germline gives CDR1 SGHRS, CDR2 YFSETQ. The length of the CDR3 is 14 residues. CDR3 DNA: TGCGCCAGCAGCTGGGGCGGGAACTACAATGAGCAGTTCTTC. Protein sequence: CASSWGGNYNEQFF.

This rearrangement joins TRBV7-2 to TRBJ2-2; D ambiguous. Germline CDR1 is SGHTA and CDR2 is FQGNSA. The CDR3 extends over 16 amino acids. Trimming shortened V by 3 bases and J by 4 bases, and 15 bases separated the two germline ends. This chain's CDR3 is CASSLIFLGSTGELFF. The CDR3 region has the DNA TGTGCCAGCAGCTTGATTTTTTTGGGTTCCACCGGGGAGCTGTTTTTT.

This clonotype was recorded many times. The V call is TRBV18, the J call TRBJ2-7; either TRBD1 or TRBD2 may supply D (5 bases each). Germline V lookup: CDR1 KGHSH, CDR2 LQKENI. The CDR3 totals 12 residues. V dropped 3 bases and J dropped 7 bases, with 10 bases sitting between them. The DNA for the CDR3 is TGTGCCAGCTCACCTGGGACGAGGGAGCAGTACGTC. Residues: CASSPGTREQYV.

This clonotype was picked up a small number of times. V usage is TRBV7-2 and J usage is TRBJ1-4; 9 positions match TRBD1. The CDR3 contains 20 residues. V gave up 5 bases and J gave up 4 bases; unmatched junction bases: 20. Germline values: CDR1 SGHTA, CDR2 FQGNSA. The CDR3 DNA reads TGTGCCAGCAGCCTTGTGAACCGGGACAGGGAGGGATCCTTTAATGAAAAACTGTTTTTT. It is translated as CASSLVNRDREGSFNEKLFF.

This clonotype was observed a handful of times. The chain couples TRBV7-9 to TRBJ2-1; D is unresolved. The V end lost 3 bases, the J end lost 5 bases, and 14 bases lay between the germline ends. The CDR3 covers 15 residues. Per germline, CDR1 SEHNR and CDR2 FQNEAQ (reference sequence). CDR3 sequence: CASSFVTHWDNEQFF. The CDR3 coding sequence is TGTGCCAGCAGCTTCGTCACCCATTGGGACAATGAGCAGTTCTTC.

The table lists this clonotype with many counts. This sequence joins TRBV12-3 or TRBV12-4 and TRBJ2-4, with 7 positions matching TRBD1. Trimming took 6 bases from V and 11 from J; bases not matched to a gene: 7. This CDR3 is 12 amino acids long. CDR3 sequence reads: CASSRDSTLQYF. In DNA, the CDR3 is TGTGCCAGCAGCCGGGACAGTACCCTTCAGTACTTC.

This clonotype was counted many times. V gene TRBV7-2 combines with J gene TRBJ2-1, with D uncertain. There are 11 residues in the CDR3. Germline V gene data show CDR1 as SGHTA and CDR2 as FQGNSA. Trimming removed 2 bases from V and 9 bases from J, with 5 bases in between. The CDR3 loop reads CASSLWGEQFF. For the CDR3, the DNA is TGTGCCAGCAGCTTATGGGGTGAGCAGTTCTTC.

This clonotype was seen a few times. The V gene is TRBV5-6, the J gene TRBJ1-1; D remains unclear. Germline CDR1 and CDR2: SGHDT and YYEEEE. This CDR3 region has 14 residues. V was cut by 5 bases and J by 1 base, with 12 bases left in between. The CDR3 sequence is CASSLTLGNTEAFF. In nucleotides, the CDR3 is TGTGCCAGCAGTTTGACCCTGGGGAACACTGAAGCTTTCTTT.

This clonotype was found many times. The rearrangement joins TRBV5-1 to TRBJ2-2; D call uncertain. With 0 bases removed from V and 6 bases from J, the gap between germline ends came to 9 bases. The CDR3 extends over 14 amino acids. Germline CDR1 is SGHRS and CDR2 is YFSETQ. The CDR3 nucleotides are TGCGCCAGCAGCTTGGCTCAGGCCCCCGGGGAGCTGTTTTTT. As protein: CASSLAQAPGELFF.

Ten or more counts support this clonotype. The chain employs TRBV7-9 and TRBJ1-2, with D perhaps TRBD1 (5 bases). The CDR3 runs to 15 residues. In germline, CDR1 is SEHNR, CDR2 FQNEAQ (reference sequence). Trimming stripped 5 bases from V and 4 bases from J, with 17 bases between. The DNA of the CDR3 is TGTGCCAGCAGCCCGTTGGGGGGGTCGCTCTATGGCTACACCTTC. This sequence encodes CASSPLGGSLYGYTF.

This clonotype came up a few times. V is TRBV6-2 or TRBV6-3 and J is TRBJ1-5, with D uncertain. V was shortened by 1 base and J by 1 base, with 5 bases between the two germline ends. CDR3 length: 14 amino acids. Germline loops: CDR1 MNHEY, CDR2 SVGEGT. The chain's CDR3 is CASSYWESNQPQHF. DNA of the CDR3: TGTGCCAGCAGTTACTGGGAGAGCAATCAGCCCCAGCATTTT.

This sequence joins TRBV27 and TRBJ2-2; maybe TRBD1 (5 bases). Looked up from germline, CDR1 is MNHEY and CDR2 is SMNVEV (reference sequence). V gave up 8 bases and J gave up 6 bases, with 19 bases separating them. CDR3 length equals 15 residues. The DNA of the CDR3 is TGTGCCAGCTGGAGCGCGATTCAGGGTGCCGGGGAGCTGTTTTTT. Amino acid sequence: CASWSAIQGAGELFF.

The CDR3 protein is CSARDPLAGGLSSYNEQFF. The CDR3 coding sequence is TGCAGTGCTAGAGATCCGCTAGCGGGGGGGCTGAGCTCCTACAATGAGCAGTTCTTC. The chain links TRBV20-1 to TRBJ2-1, with 12 bases that match TRBD2. CDR3 size: 19 residues. In germline, CDR1 is DFQATT, CDR2 SNEGSKA (reference sequence). The V and J ends lost 0 bases and 0 bases, in that order; junction bases with no gene match: 9.

Here the CDR3 DNA reads TGCAGCGTTTCGTCCTCCGTGGAATACAATGAGCAGTTCTTC. Protein sequence: CSVSSSVEYNEQFF. V gene TRBV29-1 combines with J gene TRBJ2-1; no firm D call. This CDR3 comprises 14 residues. V lost 5 bases and J lost 4, with 15 bases in between. The germline gives CDR1 SQVTM, CDR2 ANQGSEA.

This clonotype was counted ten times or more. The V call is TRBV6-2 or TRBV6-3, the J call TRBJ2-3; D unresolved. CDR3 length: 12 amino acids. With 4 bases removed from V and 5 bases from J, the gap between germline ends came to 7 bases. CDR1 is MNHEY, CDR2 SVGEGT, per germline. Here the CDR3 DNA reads TGTGCCAGCAGTTCCCGGATAGATACGCAGTATTTT. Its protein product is CASSSRIDTQYF.

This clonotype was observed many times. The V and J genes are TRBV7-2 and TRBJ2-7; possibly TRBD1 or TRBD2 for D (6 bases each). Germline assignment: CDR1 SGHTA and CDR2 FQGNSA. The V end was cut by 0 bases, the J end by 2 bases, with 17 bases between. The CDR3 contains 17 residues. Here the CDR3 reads CASSLAVWGAIAYEQYF. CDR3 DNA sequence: TGTGCCAGCAGCTTAGCTGTTTGGGGGGCGATCGCCTACGAGCAGTACTTC.